These 6 T cell receptor beta chains share one sample of origin, sequenced in a study of control samples from healthy donors and cancer patients. Sequencing was performed with immunoSEQ multiplex PCR; in TCRdb, only in-frame clones are kept and a portion is missing. The sample has 100,000 to 120,000 clones; around nine tenths are singletons. The sequenced sample was PBMCs. The source is a woman aged 55-69 years with lung cancer.

The rearrangement links TRBV7-2 to TRBJ1-5; D is undetermined. Germline loops: CDR1 SGHTA, CDR2 FQGNSA. The V end was cut by 1 base, the J end by 0 bases, with 4 bases between. The CDR3 is 14 amino acids. The CDR3 reads CASSLGFSNQPQHF. CDR3 DNA: TGTGCCAGCAGCTTAGGGTTTAGCAATCAGCCCCAGCATTTT.

The rearrangement links TRBV9 to TRBJ2-7; 9 bases are shared with TRBD2. The germline CDR1 and CDR2 sequences are SGDLS and YYNGEE. The CDR3 runs to 16 residues. With 5 bases clipped from V and 5 bases from J, the junction kept 14 bases outside the gene matches. The CDR3 reads CASSSAGGWQGNEQYF. The CDR3 nucleotides read TGTGCCAGCAGTTCTGCGGGGGGGTGGCAGGGTAACGAGCAGTACTTC.

This rearrangement joins TRBV12-3 or TRBV12-4 to TRBJ2-5, with D unclear. Trimming removed 8 bases from V and 2 bases from J, with 9 bases in between. This CDR3 comprises 12 residues. CDR3 bases: TGTGCCAGCCGGTCGAATCAAGAGACCCAGTACTTC. This encodes CASRSNQETQYF.

The V call is TRBV18, the J call TRBJ1-2; TRBD1 might be the D (5 bases). Trimming removed 0 bases from V and 6 bases from J, with 8 bases in between. This CDR3 spans 13 amino acids. Germline V gene data show CDR1 as KGHSH and CDR2 as LQKENI. Here the CDR3 DNA reads TGTGCCAGCTCACCACCGTCCAGGGATGGCTACACCTTC. Encoded protein: CASSPPSRDGYTF. Together with reference TRBV18 and TRBJ1-2, the CDR3 gives the full variable domain: NAGVMQNPRHLVRRRGQEARLRCSPMKGHSHVYWYRQLPEEGLKFMVYLQKENIIDESGMPKERFSAEFPKEGPSILRIQQVVRGDSAAYFCASSPPSRDGYTFGSGTRLTVV.

This clone appeared a single time. The chain combines TRBV9 with TRBJ2-5, with TRBD1 matching over 8 bases. Germline V gene sequence: CDR1 SGDLS, CDR2 YYNGEE. The trim removed 5 bases at V and 2 bases at J, leaving 5 bases unmatched. The CDR3 covers 14 residues. CDR3 loop: CASSRQGWQETQYF. The CDR3 DNA follows: TGTGCCAGCAGTAGACAGGGGTGGCAAGAGACCCAGTACTTC.

This chain uses TRBV19 with TRBJ2-6; unclear D gene. Germline CDR1 LNHDA, CDR2 SQIVND (reference sequence). There are 13 residues in the CDR3. Trimming stripped 7 bases from V and 5 bases from J, with 9 bases between. CDR3 bases: TGTGCCAGTACCACCTCCCGGGCCAACGTCCTGACTTTC. This encodes CASTTSRANVLTF.